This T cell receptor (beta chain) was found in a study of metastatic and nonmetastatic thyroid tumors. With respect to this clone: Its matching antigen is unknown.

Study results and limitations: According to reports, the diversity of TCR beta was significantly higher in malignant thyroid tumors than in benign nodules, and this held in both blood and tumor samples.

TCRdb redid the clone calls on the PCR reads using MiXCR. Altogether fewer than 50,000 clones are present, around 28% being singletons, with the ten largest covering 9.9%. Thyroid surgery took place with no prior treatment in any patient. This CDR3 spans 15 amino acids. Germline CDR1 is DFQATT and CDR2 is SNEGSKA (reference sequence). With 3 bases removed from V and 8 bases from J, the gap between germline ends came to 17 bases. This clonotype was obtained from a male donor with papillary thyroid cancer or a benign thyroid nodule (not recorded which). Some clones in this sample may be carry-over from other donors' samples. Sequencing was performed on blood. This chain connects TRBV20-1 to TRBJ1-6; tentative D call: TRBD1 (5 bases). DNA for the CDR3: TGCAGTGCTAGTCCCCCAGGGAACGGTGATTCACCCCTCCACTTT. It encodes CSASPPGNGDSPLHF.